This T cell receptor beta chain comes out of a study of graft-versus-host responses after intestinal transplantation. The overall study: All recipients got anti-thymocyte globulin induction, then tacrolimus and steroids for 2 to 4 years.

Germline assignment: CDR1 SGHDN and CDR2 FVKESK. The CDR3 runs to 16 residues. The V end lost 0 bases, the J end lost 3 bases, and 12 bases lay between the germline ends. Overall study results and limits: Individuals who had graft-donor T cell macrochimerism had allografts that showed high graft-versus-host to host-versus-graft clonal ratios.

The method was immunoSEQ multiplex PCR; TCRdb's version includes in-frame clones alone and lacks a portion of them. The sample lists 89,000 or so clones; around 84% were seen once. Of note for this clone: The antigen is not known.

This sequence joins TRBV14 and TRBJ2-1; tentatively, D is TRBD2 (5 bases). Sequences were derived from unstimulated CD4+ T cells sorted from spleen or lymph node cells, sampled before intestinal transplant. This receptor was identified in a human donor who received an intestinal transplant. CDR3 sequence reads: CASSQEGVGNYNEQFF. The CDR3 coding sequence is TGTGCCAGCAGCCAAGAGGGAGTGGGAAACTACAATGAGCAGTTCTTC.